The source of this T cell receptor (beta chain) is a study of T cell changes during pregnancy in multiple sclerosis. Profiled with immunoSEQ multiplex PCR; TCRdb holds only in-frame clones, not every one. The sample has 45,000 to 55,000 clones, about 90% seen once. This specimen consisted of peripheral blood, obtained in the first trimester of pregnancy. The origin of this receptor is a female donor in good health, enrolled as a control in a pregnancy study.

The CDR3 sequence is CASSSDRGGGNTEAFF. The CDR3, as DNA: TGTGCCAGCAGCTCTGACAGGGGAGGGGGAAACACTGAAGCTTTCTTT. J is TRBJ1-1 and V is TRBV7-9, with 8 bases that match TRBD1. J lost 2 bases, V lost 4 bases, and 9 bases had no gene match. This CDR3 spans 16 amino acids. Germline assignment: CDR1 SEHNR and CDR2 FQNEAQ (reference sequence).